The clone carrying this T cell receptor (beta chain) was seen only a few times. Its antigen is currently unknown. This specimen comes from a study of cytomegalovirus exposure and HLA in healthy donors. Overall study findings and caveats: In a later analysis, TCR beta V- and J-gene trimming showed a link to a missense DCLRE1C variant. Under in vitro conditions, three CMV-associated chains were confirmed as specific for CMV antigens. Data from an earlier analysis indicated that most TCR beta V segments were productive either about 87% or about 30% of the time.

In the PCR, 60 Vbeta and 13 Jbeta primers were used. TCRdb's table, derived via immunoSEQ multiplex PCR, lists solely in-frame clones and lacks some. The data show some 150,000 clones, around four fifths seen once. This CDR3 has 14 amino acids. V lost 5 bases to trimming and J lost 3 bases; unmatched junction nucleotides: 1. Germline V CDR1 and CDR2: SNHLY, FYNNEI. V usage is TRBV2 and J usage is TRBJ2-1, with 10 bases lining up with TRBD2. Material: PBMCs. This sequence was found in a woman between 50 and 59 years old in good health and CMV-seronegative. CDR3 sequence reads: CASSRTSGYNEQFF. CDR3 bases: TGTGCCAGCAGTCGGACTAGCGGCTACAATGAGCAGTTCTTC.